The next 22 T cell receptor beta chains were all read from a single sample in a study of control samples from healthy donors and cancer patients. Sequencing used immunoSEQ multiplex PCR; TCRdb keeps in-frame clones, though not all of them. The sample holds 120,000 to 150,000 clones, under 95% seen once. Sequenced: blood. All receptors come from a man younger than 35 in good health.

The chain recombines TRBV3-1 (or the pseudogene TRBV3-2) with TRBJ2-1; 9 nucleotides match TRBD1. Germline V gives CDR1 LGHDT, CDR2 YNNKEL (reference sequence). After removal of 5 bases from V and 6 bases from J, the junction contained 14 bases not matched to a gene. The CDR3 runs to 17 residues. The CDR3, as DNA: TGTGCCAGCAGCTTAAACCCCGGGACAGGGTACCCCAATGAGCAGTTCTTC. Residues: CASSLNPGTGYPNEQFF.

J is TRBJ1-1 and V is TRBV6-6; unclear D gene. Trimming took off 3 bases at V and 1 base at J, with 9 bases between the two ends. The CDR3 consists of 14 residues. The germline gives CDR1 MNHNY, CDR2 SVGAGI (reference sequence). The CDR3, as DNA: TGTGCCAGCAGTTATGTTGGCGGGAACACTGAAGCTTTCTTT. Translation gives CASSYVGGNTEAFF.

This chain joins TRBV28 and TRBJ1-5, with unresolved D. CDR3 length equals 15 residues. Trimming took 5 bases from V and 0 from J, leaving 11 bases between them. Germline loops: CDR1 MDHEN, CDR2 SYDVKM. The CDR3 loop reads CASSQTEYSNQPQHF. Written as DNA, the CDR3 is TGTGCCAGCAGTCAAACGGAGTATAGCAATCAGCCCCAGCATTTT.

The V gene is TRBV29-1, the J gene TRBJ1-2; no clear D gene. V shed 2 bases and J shed 3 bases, with 4 bases lying between them. Germline CDR1 reads SQVTM; CDR2 reads ANQGSEA. The CDR3 length is 11 residues. The CDR3 coding sequence is TGCAGCGTTGAAAGGGACTATGGCTACACCTTC. It is translated as CSVERDYGYTF.

This chain links TRBV5-1 with TRBJ1-1, with 9 bases that match TRBD1. CDR1 is SGHRS, CDR2 YFSETQ, per germline. V shed 4 bases and J 5 bases; nucleotides not matched to a gene: 6. There are 14 residues in the CDR3. The CDR3 protein is CASSIGQGSTEAFF. Written as DNA, the CDR3 is TGCGCCAGCAGCATAGGACAGGGGAGTACTGAAGCTTTCTTT.

V is TRBV6-5 and J is TRBJ2-7, with D perhaps matching TRBD2 (6 bases). CDR1 and CDR2 from the germline V gene are MNHEY and SVGAGI. The CDR3 length is 13 residues. Between the trimmed V and J ends, which lost 7 bases and 3 bases, there was a span of 13 bases. CDR3 nucleotide sequence: TGTGCCAGCATAGGCGGGAACAACTACGAGCAGTACTTC. This sequence encodes CASIGGNNYEQYF.

This chain links TRBV7-9 with TRBJ2-7; perhaps TRBD2 as D (5 bases). The CDR3 sequence is 17 residues long. Trimming left V 3 bases short and J 6 bases short, with 24 bases between. Germline CDR1 reads SEHNR; CDR2 reads FQNEAQ (reference sequence). The CDR3 bases are TGTGCCAGCAGCTTGTTTTTGGGCGAGCGGATACCATCCGAGCAGTACTTC. Its protein product is CASSLFLGERIPSEQYF.

This chain uses TRBV7-9 with TRBJ2-7, with D perhaps being TRBD1 or TRBD2 (6 bases each). The V gene lost 3 bases and the J gene lost 3 bases, with 21 bases spanning the gap. Germline lookup yields CDR1 SEHNR and CDR2 FQNEAQ (reference sequence). This CDR3 is built from 17 residues. The chain's CDR3 is CASSLGAPGDRLYEQYF. Written as DNA, the CDR3 is TGTGCCAGCAGCTTGGGGGCCCCGGGGGACCGCCTCTACGAGCAGTACTTC.

The chain joins TRBV6-2 or TRBV6-3 to TRBJ2-7; D is perhaps TRBD2 (7 bases). V lost 2 bases, J lost 0 bases, and 14 bases lay in between. CDR3 size: 16 residues. Germline V gene lookup returns CDR1 MNHEY and CDR2 SVGEGT. Here the CDR3 reads CASSYGRGAASYEQYF. The CDR3 DNA follows: TGTGCCAGCAGTTACGGTCGGGGGGCGGCCTCCTACGAGCAGTACTTC.

This clone was detected only once. The chain links TRBV28 to TRBJ1-5, with D unresolved. The CDR3 spans 14 residues. Trimming cost V 4 bases and J 6 bases, with 13 bases left between them. Germline assignment: CDR1 MDHEN and CDR2 SYDVKM. As DNA, the CDR3 is TGTGCCAGCAGTTCACTCCAAGCAGCTCAGCCCCAGCATTTT. It is translated as CASSSLQAAQPQHF. Full variable domain (remainder filled in from reference TRBV28 and TRBJ1-5): DVKVTQSSRYLVKRTGEKVFLECVQDMDHENMFWYRQDPGLGLRLIYFSYDVKMKEKGDIPEGYSVSREKKERFSLILESASTNQTSMYLCASSSLQAAQPQHFGDGTRLSIL.

The CDR3 spells CASSSGGGASTDTQYF. The CDR3 DNA reads TGCGCCAGCAGCTCTGGAGGGGGGGCGAGCACAGATACGCAGTATTTT. The rearrangement joins TRBV5-1 to TRBJ2-3; the D gene is possibly TRBD2 (7 bases). Trimming pared 3 bases from V and 0 bases from J, leaving 14 bases between. The CDR3 contains 16 residues. Germline loops: CDR1 SGHRS, CDR2 YFSETQ.

The chain employs TRBV27 and TRBJ1-5; D uncertain. The germline V gene has CDR1 MNHEY and CDR2 SMNVEV (reference sequence). The germline V and J ends were trimmed by 3 bases and 6 bases, with 12 bases remaining between them. This CDR3 is 14 amino acids long. CDR3 region: CASSFRREFQPQHF. In DNA form, the CDR3 reads TGTGCCAGCAGTTTTAGAAGGGAGTTTCAGCCCCAGCATTTT.

This clone was seen a single time. The rearrangement links TRBV10-2 to TRBJ1-2; 8 positions match TRBD1. CDR1 is WSHSY and CDR2 is SAAADI in the germline V gene. The CDR3 has 15 residues. V lost 5 bases to trimming and J lost 8 bases; unmatched junction nucleotides: 13. The CDR3 DNA reads TGCGCCAGCAGTCGTGGGACGAGACAGGGGAAGGGCTACACCTTC. It encodes CASSRGTRQGKGYTF.

DNA of the CDR3: TGTGCCAGCAGCTTAGAAGCCAGGTGGACCCAGTACTTC. Translating gives CASSLEARWTQYF. The V and J genes are TRBV7-9 and TRBJ2-5; no definite D call. Germline V gene sequence: CDR1 SEHNR, CDR2 FQNEAQ (reference sequence). CDR3 length: 13 amino acids. V lost 1 base, J lost 7 bases, and 10 bases lay in between.

The V call is TRBV12-3 or TRBV12-4, the J call TRBJ1-5; no definite D call. The V end was cut by 6 bases, the J end by 7 bases, with 10 bases between. This CDR3 spans 12 amino acids. The CDR3 reads CASRTIGQPQHF. CDR3 nucleotides: TGTGCCAGCAGAACGATTGGGCAGCCCCAGCATTTT.

With regard to this clone: At the DNA level, this CDR3 is encoded by other sequences in the same sample as well. The chain links TRBV21-1 to TRBJ2-7; TRBD2 reflects the table's D call only, with no check against the DNA. TRBV21-1 is shown as a pseudogene. The CDR3 runs to 17 residues. This CDR3 is CASSKVRYGRGGTEQYF. CDR3 coding DNA: TGTGCCAGCAGCAAAGTGAGGTACGGTCGGGGGGGGACCGAGCAGTACTTC.

This clone has a handful of counts. This chain links TRBV20-1 with TRBJ1-1; D unresolved. CDR1 is DFQATT and CDR2 is SNEGSKA in the germline V gene (reference sequence). CDR3 size: 8 residues. V shed 6 bases and J shed 10 bases, with 6 bases lying between them. The CDR3 spells CSAEAAFF. The DNA for the CDR3 is TGCAGTGCGGAGGCAGCTTTCTTT.

V usage is TRBV6-5 and J usage is TRBJ2-3; D is ambiguous. Germline loops: CDR1 MNHEY, CDR2 SVGAGI. The ends were cut back, 6 bases at V and 3 bases at J, with 7 bases in the middle. This CDR3 has 12 residues. CDR3 in DNA: TGTGCCAGCAGGCCACCGACAGATACGCAGTATTTT. It specifies CASRPPTDTQYF.

The V gene is TRBV6-6, the J gene TRBJ1-3; D uncertain. Trimming left V 0 bases short and J 4 bases short, with 4 bases between. This CDR3 comprises 13 residues. Germline-derived CDR1 and CDR2 are MNHNY and SVGAGI (reference sequence). Here the CDR3 reads CASSYSVGNTIYF. For the CDR3, the DNA is TGTGCCAGCAGTTACTCGGTCGGAAACACCATATATTTT.

This chain uses TRBV2 with TRBJ2-7; no reliable D call. CDR3 length: 16 residues. Trimming pared 4 bases from V and 5 bases from J, leaving 21 bases between. Germline values: CDR1 SNHLY, CDR2 FYNNEI. CDR3 DNA: TGTGCCAGCAGTGTTCCGCTCCAGCCCCGAGTGGACGAGCAGTACTTC. Its translation is CASSVPLQPRVDEQYF.

This rearrangement joins TRBV10-3 to TRBJ2-7; 7 positions agree with TRBD1. The germline V gene encodes CDR1 ENHRY and CDR2 SYGVKD. The ends lost 9 bases at V and 1 base at J; junction bases unmatched: 3. The CDR3 contains 12 residues. CDR3 sequence reads: CAISTGSYEQYF. CDR3 in DNA: TGTGCCATATCGACAGGGTCCTACGAGCAGTACTTC.

The chain uses TRBV30 and TRBJ2-1, with 8 bases aligning to TRBD2. Germline CDR1 GTSNPN, CDR2 SVGIG (reference sequence). This CDR3 has 15 amino acids. The V segment lost 5 bases and the J segment 2 bases; nucleotides outside the gene matches: 8. The CDR3, as DNA: TGTGCCTGGGACTCGGGACTAGGGACCTACAATGAGCAGTTCTTC. Residues: CAWDSGLGTYNEQFF.